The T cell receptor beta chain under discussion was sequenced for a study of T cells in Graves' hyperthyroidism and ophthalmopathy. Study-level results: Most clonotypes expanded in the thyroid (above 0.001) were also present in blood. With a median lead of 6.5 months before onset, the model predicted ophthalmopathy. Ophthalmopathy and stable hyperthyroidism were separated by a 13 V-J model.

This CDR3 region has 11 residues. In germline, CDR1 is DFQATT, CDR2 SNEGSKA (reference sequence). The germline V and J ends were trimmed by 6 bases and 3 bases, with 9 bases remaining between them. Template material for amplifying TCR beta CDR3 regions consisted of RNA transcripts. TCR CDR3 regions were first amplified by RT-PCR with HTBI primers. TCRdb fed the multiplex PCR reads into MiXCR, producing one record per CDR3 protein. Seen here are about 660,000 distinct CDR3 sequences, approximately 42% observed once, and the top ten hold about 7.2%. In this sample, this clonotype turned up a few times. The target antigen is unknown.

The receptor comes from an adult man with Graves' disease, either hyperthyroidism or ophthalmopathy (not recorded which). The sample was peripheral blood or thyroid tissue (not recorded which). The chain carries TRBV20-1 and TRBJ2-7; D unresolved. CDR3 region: CSAIKDYEQYF. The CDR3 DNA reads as TGCAGTGCCATCAAGGACTACGAGCAGTACTTC.